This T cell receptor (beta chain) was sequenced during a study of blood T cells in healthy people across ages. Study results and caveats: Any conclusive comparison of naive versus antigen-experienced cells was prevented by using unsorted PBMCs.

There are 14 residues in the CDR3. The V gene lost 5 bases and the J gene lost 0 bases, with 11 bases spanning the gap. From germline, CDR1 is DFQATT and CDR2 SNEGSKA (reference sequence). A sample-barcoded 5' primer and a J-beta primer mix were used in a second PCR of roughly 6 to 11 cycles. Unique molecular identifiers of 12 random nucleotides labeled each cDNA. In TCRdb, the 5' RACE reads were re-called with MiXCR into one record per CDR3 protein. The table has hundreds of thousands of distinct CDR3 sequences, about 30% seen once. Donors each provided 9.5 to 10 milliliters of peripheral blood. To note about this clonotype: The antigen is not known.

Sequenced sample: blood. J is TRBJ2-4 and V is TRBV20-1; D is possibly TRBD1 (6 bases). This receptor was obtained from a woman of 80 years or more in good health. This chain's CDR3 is CSAQHREAKNIQYF. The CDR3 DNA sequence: TGCAGTGCTCAGCACAGGGAAGCCAAAAACATTCAGTACTTC.